A single sample gave rise to the 17 T cell receptor beta chains below, sequenced in a study of TIL therapy for anti-PD-1-resistant metastatic lung cancer. Stated time point: pre-treatment sample, taken before nivolumab and TIL therapy. Tumor tissue came from excised metastases, mostly pleural nodules or supraclavicular lymph nodes. Sequencing used immunoSEQ v3. The assay was immunoSEQ multiplex PCR, and TCRdb's table has in-frame clones only and misses some. Seen here are approximately 27,000 clones, about two thirds observed once, and the top ten hold 7.4%. Sequencing was performed on tumor tissue, taken at baseline. The receptor source for this set is a person between 25 and 80 years old with non-small cell lung cancer.

V and J are TRBV11-2 and TRBJ2-4; weak D call: TRBD1 (6 bases). This CDR3 comprises 14 residues. The germline gives CDR1 SGHAT, CDR2 FQNNGV. Between the trimmed V and J ends, which lost 5 bases and 7 bases, there was a span of 15 bases. The DNA for the CDR3 is TGTGCCAGCAGCGGGGGACAAGAAAGGAACATTCAGTACTTC. Encoded protein: CASSGGQERNIQYF.

This clone came up a few times. The chain joins TRBV10-2 to TRBJ1-3; 7 positions match TRBD1. The trim removed 5 bases at V and 0 bases at J, leaving 4 bases unmatched. The CDR3 is 15 residues long. Germline V gene sequence: CDR1 WSHSY, CDR2 SAAADI. CDR3 residues: CASSLGQSSGNTIYF. DNA of the CDR3: TGCGCCAGCAGTCTGGGACAGAGCTCTGGAAACACCATATATTTT.

The chain couples TRBV7-3 to TRBJ2-5; D is uncertain. Germline V gene data show CDR1 as SGHTA and CDR2 as FQGTGA. Between the trimmed V and J ends, which lost 5 bases and 1 base, there was a span of 8 bases. The length of the CDR3 is 13 residues. The CDR3 loop reads CASSGSIQETQYF. For the CDR3, the DNA is TGTGCCAGCAGCGGATCCATCCAAGAGACCCAGTACTTC.

The chain couples TRBV6-5 to TRBJ2-5; no reliable D call. The J call may be mistaken, given a closer DNA end match to TRBJ2-7. This CDR3 has 11 amino acids. CDR1 is MNHEY, CDR2 SVGAGI, per germline. In DNA, the CDR3 is TGTGCCAGCGGCTCCCCGACCGAGCAGTACTTC. Translation gives CASGSPTEQYF.

This clone was picked up one time. This sequence joins TRBV16 and TRBJ2-2; D remains unclear. V was shortened by 0 bases and J by 5 bases, with 4 bases between the two germline ends. This CDR3 has 13 amino acids. Germline V gives CDR1 KGHSY, CDR2 FQNENV. In DNA, the CDR3 is TGTGCCAGCAGCCAATCGCCGACCGGGGAGCTGTTTTTT. This codes for CASSQSPTGELFF.

V usage is TRBV2 and J usage is TRBJ1-2, with 7 bases fitting TRBD1. The CDR3 loop spans 14 amino acids. The germline V gene encodes CDR1 SNHLY and CDR2 FYNNEI. After removal of 6 bases from V and 6 bases from J, the junction contained 10 bases not matched to a gene. In DNA form, the CDR3 reads TGTGCCAGCAGGCTACTACAGGGGAAGGATGGCTACACCTTC. Amino acids: CASRLLQGKDGYTF.

The chain couples TRBV7-9 to TRBJ1-1; 7 nucleotides align to TRBD1. The CDR3 is 13 residues long. CDR1 is SEHNR, CDR2 FQNEAQ, per germline (reference sequence). Germline trimming cut 6 bases from V and 10 bases from J; bases unmatched to any gene: 11. The CDR3 DNA sequence: TGTGCCAGCAGACCCGGAGGGGGCGAATCAGCTTTCTTT. Translation gives CASRPGGGESAFF.

J is TRBJ2-3 and V is TRBV6-5; tentatively, D is TRBD1 (6 bases). The V gene lost 5 bases and the J gene lost 0 bases, with 12 bases spanning the gap. The length of the CDR3 is 15 residues. In germline, CDR1 is MNHEY, CDR2 SVGAGI. The CDR3 DNA sequence: TGTGCCAGCAGTCTGGACAGACCAAGCACAGATACGCAGTATTTT. Residues: CASSLDRPSTDTQYF.

This rearrangement joins TRBV10-3 to TRBJ1-1; no clear D. The CDR3 contains 11 residues. V lost 2 bases, J lost 2 bases, and 0 bases lay in between. Germline CDR1 reads ENHRY; CDR2 reads SYGVKD. In nucleotides, the CDR3 is TGTGCCATCAGTGAGAACACTGAAGCTTTCTTT. The encoded protein is CAISENTEAFF.

This sequence joins TRBV9 and TRBJ2-5; no firm D call. This CDR3 has 16 amino acids. V lost 1 base and J lost 1, with 14 bases in between. The germline gives CDR1 SGDLS, CDR2 YYNGEE. CDR3 coding DNA: TGTGCCAGCAGCGTAACAGTCAGAGCGTCCCAAGAGACCCAGTACTTC. Translating gives CASSVTVRASQETQYF. The variable domain in full, with the rest retrieved from reference TRBV9 and TRBJ2-5, is DSGVTQTPKHLITATGQRVTLRCSPRSGDLSVYWYQQSLDQGLQFLIQYYNGEERAKGNILERFSAQQFPDLHSELNLSSLELGDSALYFCASSVTVRASQETQYFGPGTRLLVL.

V is TRBV29-1 and J is TRBJ2-3; D possibly corresponds to TRBD2 (5 bases). The CDR3 is 14 residues long. V shed 7 bases and J shed 0 bases, with 14 bases lying between them. Germline V gives CDR1 SQVTM, CDR2 ANQGSEA. CDR3 sequence: CSAGDGISTDTQYF. The CDR3 nucleotides read TGCAGCGCCGGGGATGGAATTAGCACAGATACGCAGTATTTT.

The rearrangement links TRBV6-1 to TRBJ1-1; D unresolved. The germline gives CDR1 MNHNS, CDR2 SASEGT. V was shortened by 6 bases and J by 0 bases, with 14 bases between the two germline ends. This CDR3 has 15 amino acids. CDR3 sequence (DNA): TGTGCCAGCAGCCCGGACTCCCTTATGAACACTGAAGCTTTCTTT. It yields the protein CASSPDSLMNTEAFF.

This clone was recorded only once. The chain carries TRBV21-1 and TRBJ1-1; TRBD1 was called by the table and not checked on the DNA. TRBV21-1 is deemed a pseudogene. The CDR3 totals 16 residues. The CDR3 DNA reads as TGTGCCAGCAGCCGCTGGAGGACAGGCCTGAACACTGAAGCTTTCTTT. Translating gives CASSRWRTGLNTEAFF.

The gene calls are TRBV10-2 and TRBJ1-5, with 7 bases fitting TRBD1. The CDR3 runs 16 residues. The trim removed 1 base at V and 7 bases at J, leaving 10 bases unmatched. Germline V lookup: CDR1 WSHSY, CDR2 SAAADI. In DNA form, the CDR3 reads TGCGCCAGCAGTGAGTTTCGCAGGGGGGTAAAGCAGCCCCAGCATTTT. It yields the protein CASSEFRRGVKQPQHF.

This chain connects TRBV7-6 to TRBJ2-2; TRBD1 aligns across 7 bases. V was pared by 2 bases and J by 2 bases, with 8 bases of the junction left unmatched. The CDR3 is 17 amino acids. The germline V gene has CDR1 SGHVS and CDR2 FNYEAQ. CDR3: CASSLHTGTANTGELFF. The CDR3 DNA sequence: TGTGCCAGCAGCTTACATACCGGGACAGCCAACACCGGGGAGCTGTTTTTT.

This clone occurred a few times. CDR3 nucleotide sequence: TGTGCCAGCAGCGTACGACAGGGGTCGTTAGGAAACACCATATATTTT. This encodes CASSVRQGSLGNTIYF. V gene TRBV9 combines with J gene TRBJ1-3, with 8 bases that match TRBD1. The CDR3 is 16 residues long. Germline V gene lookup returns CDR1 SGDLS and CDR2 YYNGEE. The J segment lost 4 bases and the V segment lost 1 base, leaving 7 bases of the junction unmatched.

The table lists this clone with a few counts. The chain joins TRBV5-4 to TRBJ1-2; weak D call: TRBD1 (6 bases). From germline, CDR1 is SGHNT and CDR2 YYREEE (reference sequence). Trimming shortened V by 2 bases and J by 7 bases, and 18 bases separated the two germline ends. The CDR3 loop spans 15 amino acids. CDR3 sequence reads: CASSFGSRGLLGYTF. CDR3 nucleotide sequence: TGTGCCAGCAGCTTCGGGTCACGGGGGCTTCTTGGCTACACCTTC. Together with reference TRBV5-4 and TRBJ1-2, the CDR3 gives the full variable domain: ETGVTQSPTHLIKTRGQQVTLRCSSQSGHNTVSWYQQALGQGPQFIFQYYREEENGRGNFPPRFSGLQFPNYSSELNVNALELDDSALYLCASSFGSRGLLGYTFGSGTRLTVV.